The 14 T cell receptor beta chains given below trace back to one sample, sequenced in a study of T cell changes during pregnancy in multiple sclerosis. Assay: immunoSEQ multiplex PCR; the TCRdb copy retains only in-frame clones and omits some. The sample holds about 40,000 clones, 94% seen once. The sample in question was CD4+ T cells from peripheral blood mononuclear cells, obtained after pregnancy. The origin of the receptors is a female donor with multiple sclerosis, enrolled in a pregnancy study.

This clone was found once. This chain connects TRBV9 to TRBJ1-3, with a weak D call TRBD1 (5 bases). Germline CDR1 and CDR2: SGDLS and YYNGEE. V dropped 0 bases and J dropped 0 bases, with 7 bases sitting between them. The CDR3 is 15 amino acids. The CDR3 sequence: CASSVGGRSGNTIYF. The CDR3 nucleotides read TGTGCCAGCAGCGTAGGGGGCCGCTCTGGAAACACCATATATTTT.

This chain joins TRBV5-1 and TRBJ1-5; 9 nucleotides line up with TRBD1. V was pared by 1 base and J by 1 base, with 3 bases of the junction left unmatched. The CDR3 length is 16 residues. Germline V gene lookup returns CDR1 SGHRS and CDR2 YFSETQ. The CDR3 loop reads CASSLSGQGSNQPQHF. The CDR3 DNA follows: TGCGCCAGCAGCTTGTCCGGACAGGGGAGCAATCAGCCCCAGCATTTT.

The chain carries TRBV25-1 and TRBJ2-2, with 7 bases that match TRBD2. This CDR3 has 16 residues. Germline values: CDR1 MGHDK, CDR2 SYGVNS. J lost 4 bases, V lost 4 bases, and 9 bases had no gene match. DNA for the CDR3: TGTGCCAGCAGTGGCCGCGGGGGTAGCCTCACCGGGGAGCTGTTTTTT. It is translated as CASSGRGGSLTGELFF.

The rearrangement links TRBV5-1 to TRBJ1-1; D is undetermined. This CDR3 has 15 amino acids. The V end lost 4 bases, the J end lost 0 bases, and 13 bases lay between the germline ends. In germline, CDR1 is SGHRS, CDR2 YFSETQ. CDR3 sequence reads: CASSQLGRVNTEAFF. Here the CDR3 DNA reads TGCGCCAGCAGCCAACTCGGGAGGGTGAACACTGAAGCTTTCTTT.

V usage is TRBV19 and J usage is TRBJ1-3, with TRBD1 matching over 7 bases. CDR1 is LNHDA, CDR2 SQIVND, per germline (reference sequence). The CDR3 is made up of 17 amino acids. The ends lost 6 bases at V and 0 bases at J; junction bases unmatched: 11. This CDR3 is CASSLQGRVFSGNTIYF. CDR3 in DNA: TGTGCCAGTAGCCTACAGGGGCGGGTGTTCTCTGGAAACACCATATATTTT.

This sequence joins TRBV2 and TRBJ1-4, with D maybe TRBD1 (5 bases). Germline V lookup: CDR1 SNHLY, CDR2 FYNNEI. The CDR3 is 15 residues long. Trimming removed 0 bases from V and 8 bases from J, with 13 bases in between. CDR3 nucleotides: TGTGCCAGCAGTGAAGCAGGGGCGGTGGAGGAAAAACTGTTTTTT. It is translated as CASSEAGAVEEKLFF.

The chain recombines TRBV7-2 with TRBJ1-1; no clear D. Germline V gives CDR1 SGHTA, CDR2 FQGNSA. The CDR3 length is 13 residues. V lost 2 bases and J 6 bases, leaving 10 bases between the germline ends. DNA of the CDR3: TGTGCCAGCAGCTTAAGTCACAGCCCTGAAGCTTTCTTT. Its translation: CASSLSHSPEAFF.

The chain joins TRBV7-3 to TRBJ1-2, with a weak D call TRBD1 (6 bases). This CDR3 has 15 amino acids. Germline V lookup: CDR1 SGHTA, CDR2 FQGTGA. V was shortened by 2 bases and J by 6 bases, with 16 bases between the two germline ends. CDR3 residues: CASSLGPGERHGYTF. As DNA, the CDR3 is TGTGCCAGCAGCTTAGGTCCAGGGGAGCGTCATGGCTACACCTTC.

The chain is built from TRBV5-8 and TRBJ1-1, with D perhaps TRBD1 (5 bases). This CDR3 spans 12 amino acids. Trimming removed 1 base from V and 7 bases from J, with 8 bases in between. Germline V gene lookup returns CDR1 SGHTS and CDR2 YDEGEE. The CDR3 DNA reads TGTGCCAGCAGCTTGAGGGGAGGTGAAGCTTTCTTT. Amino acids: CASSLRGGEAFF.

The CDR3 is CASSRRTGRGNTIYF. CDR3 bases: TGTGCCAGCAGCCGACGGACAGGGAGGGGAAACACCATATATTTT. The J gene is TRBJ1-3, the V gene TRBV14; 8 positions agree with TRBD1. CDR1 is SGHDN, CDR2 FVKESK, per germline. The CDR3 runs 15 residues. V lost 4 bases and J lost 4; bases outside the gene matches: 6.

The rearrangement links TRBV11-3 to TRBJ2-1; 9 bases match TRBD2. CDR1 is SGHNT and CDR2 is YENEEA in the germline V gene. This CDR3 has 14 amino acids. The V and J ends lost 6 bases and 5 bases, in that order; junction bases with no gene match: 5. This CDR3 is CASSPSGANNEQFF. The DNA of the CDR3 is TGTGCCAGCAGTCCTAGCGGGGCGAACAATGAGCAGTTCTTC.

A single count supports this clone. The V and J genes are TRBV9 and TRBJ2-7, with 8 positions matching TRBD2. Germline V CDR1 and CDR2: SGDLS, YYNGEE. J lost 5 bases, V lost 3 bases, and 10 bases had no gene match. The CDR3 has 15 amino acids. The CDR3 sequence: CASSGVGLESNEQYF. In DNA form, the CDR3 reads TGTGCCAGCAGCGGGGTGGGACTAGAAAGCAACGAGCAGTACTTC.

The rearrangement uses TRBV9 and TRBJ2-6; TRBD2 might be the D (7 bases). Trimming pared 0 bases from V and 2 bases from J, leaving 15 bases between. CDR3 size: 18 residues. The germline gives CDR1 SGDLS, CDR2 YYNGEE. CDR3: CASSVGGGRGTGANVLTF. As DNA, the CDR3 is TGTGCCAGCAGCGTAGGGGGGGGGCGAGGGACTGGGGCCAACGTCCTGACTTTC.

A single count supports this clone. V and J are TRBV7-9 and TRBJ1-2; D gene unclear. With 1 base removed from V and 8 bases from J, the gap between germline ends came to 5 bases. The germline V gene has CDR1 SEHNR and CDR2 FQNEAQ (reference sequence). This CDR3 region has 11 residues. Written as DNA, the CDR3 is TGTGCCAGCAGCTTAGGGCAAGGCTACACCTTC. Its protein is CASSLGQGYTF.